These T cell receptor beta chains were read from a single sample in a study of blood T cell repertoires in COVID-19. The repertoire was sequenced with immunoSEQ multiplex PCR; TCRdb's copy has only in-frame clones and lacks some. This table has approximately 300,000 clones, approximately 92% appearing once. Material: peripheral blood. Source of these receptors: a young woman with COVID-19, enrolled during active disease. CDR3s include the opening cysteine and the closing phenylalanine or tryptophan. A D gene is named only where the DNA matches it firmly. The size field is filled for only some rows; it gives once, few, many or a size class.

d_call	clone_size	v_call	j_call	cdr3_aa	cdr3_nt
NA	NA	TRBV21-1	TRBJ2-7	CASSPGIGTGTGSIKSYEQYF	TGTGCCAGCAGCCCGGGGATCGGGACCGGGACAGGGAGCATCAAATCCTACGAGCAGTACTTC
NA	NA	TRBV6-5	TRBJ2-2	CASRRSRVPGELFF	TGTGCCAGCAGACGAAGCAGGGTGCCCGGGGAGCTGTTTTTT
TRBD2	NA	TRBV5-1	TRBJ2-7	CASSFEPSGGFNEQYF	TGCGCCAGCAGCTTTGAGCCTAGCGGCGGGTTTAACGAGCAGTACTTC
NA	NA	TRBV6-5	TRBJ1-6	CASTEDPWESPLHF	TGTGCCAGCACCGAGGACCCGTGGGAGTCACCCCTCCACTTT
NA	NA	TRBV4-3	TRBJ1-4	CASSQRQSGGSTNEKLFF	TGCGCCAGCAGCCAAAGACAGTCGGGCGGATCAACTAATGAAAAACTGTTTTTT
NA	few	TRBV14	TRBJ1-2	CASSQDLNYGYTF	TGTGCCAGCAGCCAAGATCTCAACTATGGCTACACCTTC
NA	NA	TRBV12-3/TRBV12-4	TRBJ2-2	CASSQNTGELFF	TGTGCCAGCAGCCAAAACACCGGGGAGCTGTTTTTT
TRBD2	NA	TRBV5-1	TRBJ2-7	CASSFTAPGLAGENYEQYF	TGCGCCAGCAGCTTCACCGCTCCGGGACTAGCGGGAGAGAACTACGAGCAGTACTTC
TRBD1	NA	TRBV24-1	TRBJ2-3	CATSATGGGTDTQYF	TGTGCCACCAGTGCCACAGGGGGCGGCACAGATACGCAGTATTTT
TRBD1	NA	TRBV19	TRBJ2-1	CASSIRDREFF	TGTGCCAGTAGTATCCGGGACAGGGAATTCTTC
NA	NA	TRBV19	TRBJ1-2	CASSIQAGTYGYTF	TGTGCCAGTAGTATTCAGGCAGGAACCTATGGCTACACCTTC
NA	NA	TRBV10-3	TRBJ1-6	CAISGRRAKNNSPLHF	TGTGCCATCAGCGGGAGGAGGGCGAAGAATAATTCACCCCTCCACTTT
TRBD2	NA	TRBV10-3	TRBJ2-7	CAIGTSGRDEQYF	TGTGCCATCGGGACTAGCGGGAGAGACGAGCAGTACTTC
NA	few	TRBV6-2/TRBV6-3	TRBJ1-1	CASSNIKGEKAEAFF	TGTGCCAGCAGCAACATAAAGGGGGAGAAGGCTGAAGCTTTCTTT
NA	NA	TRBV19	TRBJ2-7	CASSITGQMHEQYF	TGTGCCAGTAGTATTACAGGGCAGATGCACGAGCAGTACTTC
TRBD1	once	TRBV29-1	TRBJ2-7	CSVEGGTGGAYEQYF	TGCAGCGTTGAAGGAGGTACAGGGGGTGCCTACGAGCAGTACTTC
NA	NA	TRBV2	TRBJ2-5	CASNRGETQYF	TGTGCCAGCAATAGGGGAGAGACCCAGTACTTC
NA	NA	TRBV7-9	TRBJ2-2	CASSLQGYTELFF	TGTGCCAGCAGCTTACAGGGTTACACGGAGCTGTTTTTT
TRBD1	NA	TRBV14	TRBJ1-1	CASSQELGTGATEAFF	TGTGCCAGCAGCCAAGAACTAGGGACAGGGGCCACTGAAGCTTTCTTT
TRBD1	NA	TRBV2	TRBJ1-2	CASSPRDSYGYTF	TGTGCCAGCAGCCCCCGGGACAGCTATGGCTACACCTTC
TRBD2	NA	TRBV7-3	TRBJ2-5	CASSSRLAGGIQTQYF	TGTGCCAGCAGCTCTAGACTAGCGGGAGGGATACAGACCCAGTACTTC
NA	once	TRBV6-5	TRBJ1-2	CASSYSGILNGYTF	TGTGCCAGCAGTTACTCGGGCATTTTAAATGGCTACACCTTC
TRBD2	NA	TRBV5-1	TRBJ2-2	CASSFNLLAGNTGELFF	TGCGCCAGCAGCTTCAACCTCTTAGCGGGAAACACCGGGGAGCTGTTTTTT
TRBD2	NA	TRBV9	TRBJ2-1	CASSGSGSGVSYNEQFF	TGTGCCAGCAGCGGTAGCGGGAGTGGGGTCTCCTACAATGAGCAGTTCTTC
TRBD1	NA	TRBV24-1	TRBJ2-3	CATSDRQGRGATDTQYF	TGTGCCACCAGTGATCGACAGGGGCGAGGAGCGACAGATACGCAGTATTTT
NA	NA	TRBV19	TRBJ2-7	CASSTSIGAREQYF	TGTGCCAGTAGTACCTCAATAGGGGCTAGAGAGCAGTACTTC
TRBD2	once	TRBV10-2	TRBJ2-7	CASSESQTSGRREEQYF	TGCGCCAGCAGTGAGTCCCAGACTAGCGGGAGGAGGGAAGAGCAGTACTTC
NA	few	TRBV2	TRBJ2-7	CASNFLSYEQYF	TGTGCCAGCAACTTTCTAAGCTACGAGCAGTACTTC
NA	NA	TRBV25-1	TRBJ1-2	CASSPGDYGYTF	TGTGCCAGCAGTCCAGGGGACTATGGCTACACCTTC
TRBD2	NA	TRBV3-1/TRBV3-2	TRBJ2-1	CASSHGLAGSSYNEQFF	TGTGCCAGCAGCCATGGACTAGCGGGGAGCTCCTACAATGAGCAGTTCTTC
NA	once	TRBV10-2	TRBJ1-2	CASSAQLTDRYTF	TGCGCCAGCAGCGCACAATTGACAGATCGCTACACCTTC
NA	NA	TRBV7-8	TRBJ2-5	CASSLGARGHQETQYF	TGTGCCAGCAGCTTAGGCGCCAGGGGACACCAAGAGACCCAGTACTTC
TRBD2	NA	TRBV11-2	TRBJ2-4	CASSPGTSGGGLQYF	TGTGCCAGCAGCCCAGGGACTAGCGGGGGTGGGCTTCAGTACTTC
TRBD2	NA	TRBV2	TRBJ2-1	CASPLAGGPPNEQFF	TGTGCCAGCCCTCTAGCGGGAGGGCCCCCCAATGAGCAGTTCTTC
TRBD1	NA	TRBV5-6	TRBJ2-7	CASSYGTEAYEQYF	TGTGCCAGCAGCTACGGGACAGAGGCCTACGAGCAGTACTTC
NA	NA	TRBV7-8	TRBJ1-4	CASSPRAGWVEKLFF	TGTGCCAGCAGCCCTCGTGCAGGGTGGGTTGAAAAACTGTTTTTT
TRBD1	NA	TRBV28	TRBJ1-6	CASSLDRGRSPLHF	TGTGCCAGCAGCCTCGACAGGGGAAGATCACCCCTCCACTTT
TRBD2	NA	TRBV3-1/TRBV3-2	TRBJ2-1	CASSPTQAGGSVEQFF	TGTGCCAGCAGCCCCACCCAAGCGGGAGGGTCGGTTGAGCAGTTCTTC
TRBD1	NA	TRBV19	TRBJ2-3	CASSTGQGADTQYF	TGTGCCAGTAGTACGGGACAGGGCGCAGATACGCAGTATTTT
TRBD1	NA	TRBV19	TRBJ1-5	CASAGTGGGQPQHF	TGTGCCAGTGCGGGGACAGGGGGGGGTCAGCCCCAGCATTTT
TRBD2	NA	TRBV7-2	TRBJ2-7	CASSLTTSGTYEQYF	TGTGCCAGCAGCTTGACGACTAGCGGGACGTACGAGCAGTACTTC
NA	NA	TRBV29-1	TRBJ1-4	CSALPHGPRDEKLFF	TGCAGCGCCTTGCCTCACGGCCCCCGGGATGAAAAACTGTTTTTT
TRBD2	NA	TRBV5-4	TRBJ2-2	CASSPGLAGVPGELFF	TGTGCCAGCAGCCCTGGACTAGCGGGAGTACCCGGGGAGCTGTTTTTT
TRBD2	NA	TRBV11-2	TRBJ2-2	CASSPSGIDGELFF	TGTGCCAGCAGCCCTAGCGGGATTGACGGGGAGCTGTTTTTT
TRBD1	NA	TRBV27	TRBJ1-1	CASRRTGVTEAFF	TGTGCCAGCAGGCGGACAGGGGTCACTGAAGCTTTCTTT
NA	few	TRBV12-3/TRBV12-4	TRBJ1-1	CASSWGGNTEAFF	TGTGCCAGCAGTTGGGGGGGGAACACTGAAGCTTTCTTT
NA	NA	TRBV21-1	TRBJ1-2	CASSRQGDHYGYTF	TGTGCCAGCAGCAGACAGGGGGACCACTATGGCTACACCTTC
NA	NA	TRBV21-1	TRBJ1-3	CASSKRSVGGLGNTIYF	TGTGCCAGCAGCAAAAGAAGTGTGGGGGGGCTCGGAAACACCATATATTTT
NA	NA	TRBV10-1	TRBJ2-1	CASSERPGSSYNEQFF	TGCGCCAGCAGTGAACGGCCGGGGAGCTCCTACAATGAGCAGTTCTTC
NA	NA	TRBV3-1/TRBV3-2	TRBJ1-4	CASSQPDNEKLFF	TGTGCCAGCAGCCAACCAGATAATGAAAAACTGTTTTTT
NA	NA	TRBV28	TRBJ1-2	CASSLGTGIYGYTF	TGTGCCAGCAGTTTAGGAACAGGGATTTATGGCTACACCTTC
TRBD1	NA	TRBV6-2/TRBV6-3	TRBJ2-7	CASSAAGGPYEQYF	TGTGCCAGCAGTGCCGCAGGGGGCCCTTACGAGCAGTACTTC
TRBD1	NA	TRBV7-2	TRBJ1-1	CASSLGDRATEAFF	TGTGCCAGCAGCTTAGGGGACAGGGCTACTGAAGCTTTCTTT
NA	NA	TRBV6-4	TRBJ2-7	CASSDSGSGLTYEQYF	TGTGCCAGCAGTGACTCGGGTAGCGGCCTAACCTACGAGCAGTACTTC
NA	NA	TRBV19	TRBJ1-6	CASRTEDNSPLHF	TGTGCCAGTAGGACAGAGGATAATTCACCCCTCCACTTT
TRBD1	NA	TRBV11-2	TRBJ2-4	CASRLTGGDNIQYF	TGTGCCAGCAGGTTGACAGGGGGGGACAACATTCAGTACTTC
NA	NA	TRBV1	TRBJ1-5	CTSSQGMDRGNQPQHF	TGCACCAGCAGCCAAGGAATGGACAGGGGAAATCAGCCCCAGCATTTT